The subject of this entry is one T cell receptor beta chain. This sample is drawn from a study of blood T cell repertoires in COVID-19. The CDR3 runs to 14 residues. Per the germline V gene, CDR1 is KGHDR and CDR2 is SFDVKD. Trimming removed 9 bases at V and 5 bases at J, with 19 bases between. Using immunoSEQ multiplex PCR, the repertoire was profiled, and TCRdb retains in-frame clones only, with some absent. The sample records some 81,000 clones, around 96% being singletons. The rearrangement links TRBV24-1 to TRBJ2-7, with a tentative D call TRBD1 (5 bases). The sequencing sample was made of peripheral blood. The receptor was derived from a human donor with active COVID-19. The donor label of this sample is uncertain. In DNA form, the CDR3 reads TGTGCCACCGGGGCAGGGCCCTCCCCCAACGAGCAGTACTTC. It translates to CATGAGPSPNEQYF.